This passage covers 26 T cell receptor beta chains from one sample sequenced in a study of cytomegalovirus exposure and HLA in healthy donors. Clones were read by immunoSEQ multiplex PCR, and TCRdb kept only the in-frame ones, dropping some. The table has tens of thousands of clones, roughly 90% seen once. Input material: PBMCs. These receptors all stem from a man aged 18 to 35 in good health and CMV-seronegative.

The V gene is TRBV4-1, the J gene TRBJ2-1, with 8 bases matching TRBD1. The germline CDR1 and CDR2 sequences are MGHRA and YSYEKL. V was clipped by 1 base and J by 7 bases; unmatched bases: 12. The CDR3 contains 17 residues. DNA for the CDR3: TGCGCCAGCAGCCAAGTGGGTGGACAGGGCCTAGGGAATGAGCAGTTCTTC. This encodes CASSQVGGQGLGNEQFF.

This chain links TRBV18 with TRBJ1-2; maybe TRBD1 (6 bases). CDR1 and CDR2 (germline): KGHSH, LQKENI. Trimming took 4 bases from V and 8 from J, leaving 20 bases between them. The CDR3 is made up of 15 amino acids. DNA of the CDR3: TGTGCCAGCTCACAAACAGGGCAGTCGGACAAGGGCTACACCTTC. Encoded protein: CASSQTGQSDKGYTF.

The genes are TRBV2 and TRBJ2-5, with 13 bases lining up with TRBD2. Germline CDR1 and CDR2: SNHLY and FYNNEI. The CDR3 has 19 amino acids. The V gene end was trimmed by 1 base and the J gene end by 5 bases; junction bases not matched to a gene: 13. The CDR3 loop reads CASSEGSGTSGIWQETQYF. CDR3 DNA: TGTGCCAGCAGTGAAGGTTCCGGGACTAGCGGGATTTGGCAGGAGACCCAGTACTTC.

The genes are TRBV5-1 and TRBJ1-1; D is undetermined. The CDR3 consists of 13 residues. The germline CDR1 and CDR2 sequences are SGHRS and YFSETQ. Trimming pared 3 bases from V and 4 bases from J, leaving 10 bases between. CDR3 in DNA: TGCGCCAGCAGCTACGATCGGGGCACTGAAGCTTTCTTT. Translating it yields CASSYDRGTEAFF.

Points on this clone: The junction and the germline gene differ at one end; a read error may be behind it. The gene calls are TRBV30 and TRBJ2-1; 9 nucleotides line up with TRBD1. Germline V gene data show CDR1 as GTSNPN and CDR2 as SVGIG (reference sequence). This CDR3 spans 11 amino acids. This CDR3 reads CAWRGRDRALF. The DNA for the CDR3 is TGTGCCTGGAGAGGCAGGGACAGGGCACTCTTC.

The rearrangement uses TRBV28 and TRBJ2-7; no clear D. Germline V gene sequence: CDR1 MDHEN, CDR2 SYDVKM. V gave up 2 bases and J gave up 4 bases, with 9 bases separating them. The CDR3 covers 13 residues. The CDR3 region has the DNA TGTGCCAGCAGTTTAAATAGCTATTACGAGCAGTACTTC. This gives the protein CASSLNSYYEQYF.

V gene TRBV4-3 combines with J gene TRBJ2-5; weak D call: TRBD1 (6 bases). The CDR3 length is 15 residues. Germline assignment: CDR1 LGHNA and CDR2 YSLEER. The V end lost 1 base, the J end lost 7 bases, and 16 bases lay between the germline ends. CDR3 coding DNA: TGCGCCAGCAGCCAAGCTGCAGCGGACAGCGGGACCCAGTACTTC. It translates to CASSQAAADSGTQYF.

The gene calls are TRBV5-1 and TRBJ2-5, with 7 bases lining up with TRBD2. V lost 5 bases to trimming and J lost 3 bases; unmatched junction nucleotides: 7. Germline-derived CDR1 and CDR2 are SGHRS and YFSETQ. This CDR3 comprises 14 residues. CDR3 residues: CASRPGGAKETQYF. CDR3 nucleotide sequence: TGCGCCAGCAGACCGGGGGGTGCAAAAGAGACCCAGTACTTC.

The chain couples TRBV6-1 to TRBJ1-4; 9 positions match TRBD1. The length of the CDR3 is 13 residues. V shed 7 bases, J shed 13 bases, and the junction held 10 bases outside the gene matches. Germline-derived CDR1 and CDR2 are MNHNS and SASEGT. CDR3 protein: CASIPGQGSRLFF. The CDR3 nucleotides are TGTGCCAGCATCCCGGGACAGGGTTCCAGACTGTTTTTT.

This chain uses TRBV10-1 with TRBJ2-4; D possibly corresponds to TRBD2 (6 bases). V lost 3 bases and J lost 4, with 10 bases in between. The CDR3 is 14 amino acids. Germline CDR1 WNHNN, CDR2 SYGVQD (reference sequence). CDR3 amino acids: CASSERRGKNIQYF. The CDR3 DNA follows: TGCGCCAGCAGTGAAAGGAGGGGAAAAAACATTCAGTACTTC.

This chain connects TRBV7-6 to TRBJ2-5, with a weak D call TRBD2 (5 bases). Germline-derived CDR1 and CDR2 are SGHVS and FNYEAQ. The length of the CDR3 is 16 residues. V lost 4 bases and J 1 base, leaving 16 bases between the germline ends. The CDR3: CASSSPFAGSQETQYF. CDR3 in DNA: TGTGCCAGCAGCTCCCCCTTCGCGGGCAGCCAAGAGACCCAGTACTTC.

The genes are TRBV28 and TRBJ2-7; 12 positions match TRBD1. The CDR3 is 14 amino acids. V lost 6 bases and J lost 9; bases outside the gene matches: 9. Germline V CDR1 and CDR2: MDHEN, SYDVKM. The CDR3 coding sequence is TGTGCCAGCAGGGGGACAGGGGGCAAACCGGGGCAGTACTTC. Protein: CASRGTGGKPGQYF.

CDR3 amino acids: CASSDMDRDYEQYF. As DNA, the CDR3 is TGTGCCAGCAGTGATATGGACAGGGACTACGAGCAGTACTTC. The rearrangement joins TRBV6-1 to TRBJ2-7; TRBD1 aligns across 8 bases. J lost 3 bases, V lost 3 bases, and 4 bases had no gene match. Germline V gives CDR1 MNHNS, CDR2 SASEGT. The CDR3 spans 14 residues.

This chain connects TRBV28 to TRBJ2-3, with D maybe TRBD2 (6 bases). The V end was cut by 11 bases, the J end by 0 bases, with 18 bases between. Germline CDR1 reads MDHEN; CDR2 reads SYDVKM. There are 15 residues in the CDR3. The DNA for the CDR3 is TGTGCCCTGGGTGAGAGGAGGGGTAGCACAGATACGCAGTATTTT. Its protein is CALGERRGSTDTQYF. Combining the CDR3 with reference TRBV28 and TRBJ2-3 gives the whole variable domain DVKVTQSSRYLVKRTGEKVFLECVQDMDHENMFWYRQDPGLGLRLIYFSYDVKMKEKGDIPEGYSVSREKKERFSLILESASTNQTSMYLCALGERRGSTDTQYFGPGTRLTVL.

The gene calls are TRBV19 and TRBJ2-2; no firm D call. Germline V CDR1 and CDR2: LNHDA, SQIVND (reference sequence). The V end lost 9 bases, the J end lost 1 base, and 12 bases lay between the germline ends. This CDR3 contains 14 residues. CDR3 sequence reads: CASNTDWNTGELFF. Here the CDR3 DNA reads TGTGCCAGCAACACCGACTGGAACACCGGGGAGCTGTTTTTT.

The chain joins TRBV19 to TRBJ2-3; TRBD2 aligns across 9 bases. The V segment lost 3 bases and the J segment 4 bases; nucleotides outside the gene matches: 8. This CDR3 has 16 amino acids. CDR1 LNHDA and CDR2 SQIVND come from the germline V gene (reference sequence). The CDR3 spells CASSISASGTPDTQYF. CDR3 sequence (DNA): TGTGCCAGTAGTATCTCGGCTAGCGGGACCCCAGATACGCAGTATTTT.

This sequence joins TRBV27 and TRBJ2-1; weak D call: TRBD2 (6 bases). The CDR3 runs 13 residues. Germline loops: CDR1 MNHEY, CDR2 SMNVEV (reference sequence). Between the trimmed V and J ends, which lost 6 bases and 9 bases, there was a span of 15 bases. The CDR3, as DNA: TGTGCCAGCAGAGATCCGGGAGTTCGTGAGCAGTTCTTC. Its protein product is CASRDPGVREQFF.

The V gene is TRBV5-1, the J gene TRBJ2-3; no clear D gene. Trimming removed 4 bases at V and 6 bases at J, with 9 bases between. This CDR3 region has 12 residues. The germline V gene has CDR1 SGHRS and CDR2 YFSETQ. CDR3 sequence reads: CASSRGQDTQYF. The CDR3 DNA reads as TGCGCCAGCAGCCGAGGCCAGGATACGCAGTATTTT.

The V gene is TRBV11-2, the J gene TRBJ2-3; 11 nucleotides match TRBD2. V was pared by 3 bases and J by 6 bases, with 5 bases of the junction left unmatched. This CDR3 is built from 15 residues. Germline CDR1 is SGHAT and CDR2 is FQNNGV. The CDR3 DNA sequence: TGTGCCAGCAGCTTGACTAGCGGGGTTACTGATACGCAGTATTTT. Translated, it gives CASSLTSGVTDTQYF. The complete variable domain, with remaining parts taken from reference TRBV11-2 and TRBJ2-3, reads EAGVAQSPRYKIIEKRQSVAFWCNPISGHATLYWYQQILGQGPKLLIQFQNNGVVDDSQLPKDRFSAERLKGVDSTLKIQPAKLEDSAVYLCASSLTSGVTDTQYFGPGTRLTVL.

The chain has TRBV27 and TRBJ2-5, with D perhaps matching TRBD1 (5 bases). The CDR3 length is 15 residues. Trimming pared 6 bases from V and 0 bases from J, leaving 14 bases between. Per germline, CDR1 MNHEY and CDR2 SMNVEV (reference sequence). The CDR3 bases are TGTGCCAGCAGGTTTGGTGGGGCAGACCAAGAGACCCAGTACTTC. Residues: CASRFGGADQETQYF.

This chain joins TRBV7-2 and TRBJ1-5, with D possibly matching TRBD1 (5 bases). Germline CDR1 and CDR2: SGHTA and FQGNSA. Trimming cost V 8 bases and J 6 bases, with 14 bases left between them. The CDR3 runs to 13 residues. The DNA of the CDR3 is TGTGCCAGCGCGTCACAGGAGGGTCAGCCCCAGCATTTT. This gives the protein CASASQEGQPQHF. Full variable domain (missing parts from reference TRBV7-2 and TRBJ1-5): GAGVSQSPSNKVTEKGKDVELRCDPISGHTALYWYRQSLGQGLEFLIYFQGNSAPDKSGLPSDRFSAERTGGSVSTLTIQRTQQEDSAVYLCASASQEGQPQHFGDGTRLSIL.

The chain carries TRBV5-1 and TRBJ2-3; D might be TRBD1 (6 bases). Looked up from germline, CDR1 is SGHRS and CDR2 is YFSETQ. CDR3 length equals 13 residues. Trimming removed 1 base at V and 3 bases at J, with 6 bases between. The CDR3 bases are TGCGCCAGCAGCTTGACAGGGACAGATACGCAGTATTTT. This sequence encodes CASSLTGTDTQYF.

In this sample, this clone turned up once. This chain joins TRBV18 and TRBJ1-1; D is ambiguous. Germline CDR1 reads KGHSH; CDR2 reads LQKENI. Trimming left V 8 bases short and J 4 bases short, with 14 bases between. The CDR3 has 13 residues. The CDR3 loop is CASTNPISTEAFF. CDR3 sequence (DNA): TGTGCCAGCACAAATCCAATATCCACTGAAGCTTTCTTT.

This clone was seen a few times. The rearrangement links TRBV7-6 to TRBJ2-1, with 8 bases lining up with TRBD2. In germline, CDR1 is SGHVS, CDR2 FNYEAQ. The CDR3 length is 15 residues. V was clipped by 1 base and J by 2 bases; unmatched bases: 1. The CDR3 is CASSLGLAPYNEQFF. As DNA, the CDR3 is TGTGCCAGCAGCTTAGGACTAGCGCCCTACAATGAGCAGTTCTTC.

The rearrangement joins TRBV9 to TRBJ1-3, with 8 bases matching TRBD1. This CDR3 region has 14 residues. CDR1 SGDLS and CDR2 YYNGEE come from the germline V gene. V trimming: 3 bases; J trimming: 5 bases; junction bases outside the gene matches: 4. DNA for the CDR3: TGTGCCAGCAGCGCCGGACAGGGCAGAAACACCATATATTTT. It codes for CASSAGQGRNTIYF.

J is TRBJ1-3 and V is TRBV6-5; D gene uncertain. This CDR3 is 15 amino acids long. V was pared by 6 bases and J by 0 bases, with 12 bases between. Germline CDR1 MNHEY, CDR2 SVGAGI. CDR3 protein: CASSPPPGSGNTIYF. CDR3 sequence (DNA): TGTGCCAGCAGCCCCCCACCGGGCTCTGGAAACACCATATATTTT.